The rows below give T cell receptor beta chains drawn from one sample of a study of blood T cell repertoires in COVID-19. TCRdb's copy holds only in-frame clones and misses some; the assay was immunoSEQ multiplex PCR. This sample has 650,000 to 800,000 clones, with 90% found just once. Sequenced sample: peripheral blood. Receptors originate from a woman under 30 with acute or convalescent COVID-19. Each CDR3 is given with its conserved first and last residue. D genes are given only for firm matches. Part of the rows lack a size; the others show once, few, many or a class for expanded clones.

v_call	j_call	d_call	clone_size	cdr3_nt	cdr3_aa
TRBV5-1	TRBJ1-1	TRBD1	-	TGCGCCAGCAGCCTACAGGGGGTAGAAACTGAAGCTTTCTTT	CASSLQGVETEAFF
TRBV24-1	TRBJ1-1	-	-	TGTGCCACCAGTGATTTAGCGGGGGGAAGGAACACTGAAGCTTTCTTT	CATSDLAGGRNTEAFF
TRBV7-3	TRBJ1-2	TRBD1	-	TGTGCCAGCAGCTTGACAGGGGGCTCTGACTATGGCTACACCTTC	CASSLTGGSDYGYTF
TRBV7-9	TRBJ1-2	-	-	TGTGCCAGCAGCTTAGCCCCGAGGGAGACTCTTGGAGGCTACACCTTC	CASSLAPRETLGGYTF
TRBV18	TRBJ1-6	TRBD1	-	TGTGCCAGCTCACCAAGGTTCGGGACAGGGGGCGGATCACCCCTCCACTTT	CASSPRFGTGGGSPLHF
TRBV30	TRBJ1-2	-	-	TGTGCCTGGAGTACCGGACAGCTCTCTAACTATGGCTACACCTTC	CAWSTGQLSNYGYTF
TRBV6-5	TRBJ1-5	-	-	TGTGCCAGCAGACCCGGGGTGGCGGGCAATCAGCCCCAGCATTTT	CASRPGVAGNQPQHF
TRBV6-6	TRBJ1-4	-	-	TGTGCCAGCAGTTACCCGGGCAGGGTTAATGAAAAACTGTTTTTT	CASSYPGRVNEKLFF
TRBV7-9	TRBJ1-2	-	-	TGTGCCAGCAGCTATGACACGAACTCTTTCGCTAACTATGGCTACACCTTC	CASSYDTNSFANYGYTF
TRBV5-8	TRBJ1-4	-	-	TGTGCCAGCAGCCCTAGGGACCTAACAAGGGAGGGACTGTTTTTT	CASSPRDLTREGLFF
TRBV6-4	TRBJ2-3	TRBD2	few	TGTGCCAGCAGTGAGCGGGGGGGCCACACAGATACGCAGTATTTT	CASSERGGHTDTQYF
TRBV24-1	TRBJ1-2	-	-	TGTGCCACCATGGGCAGCAACTATGGCTACACCTTC	CATMGSNYGYTF
TRBV7-2	TRBJ1-3	-	-	TGTGCCAGCAGCTTAGGCACGGGCTCTGGAAACACCATATATTTT	CASSLGTGSGNTIYF
TRBV27	TRBJ2-6	-	-	TGTGCCACCCGGACAACTGGGGCCAACGTCCTGACTTTC	CATRTTGANVLTF
TRBV5-6	TRBJ2-2	TRBD1	-	TGTGCCAGCAGCCTAGGGGGCCCCGGGGAGCTGTTTTTT	CASSLGGPGELFF
TRBV5-8	TRBJ2-7	TRBD1	-	TGTGCCAGCAGCGACAGGGGGGACCCATACGAGCAGTACTTC	CASSDRGDPYEQYF
TRBV4-1	TRBJ2-7	-	few	TGCGCCAGCAGCCCGCTCACGGGGGAGATTGGCGAGCAGTACTTC	CASSPLTGEIGEQYF
TRBV7-2	TRBJ1-6	-	-	TGTGCCAGCAGCTTAGAATTCGGGGTTAATTCACCCCTCCACTTT	CASSLEFGVNSPLHF
TRBV13	TRBJ2-1	TRBD2	-	TGTGCCAGCAGCTTAGTCGGGGAGGGGCAGTTCTTC	CASSLVGEGQFF
TRBV24-1	TRBJ2-6	-	-	TGTGCCACCAGTGACACCCCGACTTGGAGTCCCAAACTAAACGTCCTGACTTTC	CATSDTPTWSPKLNVLTF
TRBV19	TRBJ1-2	-	-	TGTGCCAGTAGTGTGGACAGATACAATGGCTACACCTTC	CASSVDRYNGYTF
TRBV7-9	TRBJ1-1	TRBD1	-	TGTGCCAGCAGCTGGACAGGGGGCTCGGCTGAAGCTTTCTTT	CASSWTGGSAEAFF
TRBV6-2/TRBV6-3	TRBJ2-1	TRBD2	-	TGTGCCAGCAGTTACGGGACTAGCCCCTACAATGAGCAGTTCTTC	CASSYGTSPYNEQFF
TRBV29-1	TRBJ1-1	-	few	TGCAGCGCCCTTTTAGGGGGTGAAGCTTTCTTT	CSALLGGEAFF
TRBV6-5	TRBJ1-6	-	once	TGTGCCGTGGGGCAGCTGCTAAATAATTCACCCCTCCACTTT	CAVGQLLNNSPLHF
TRBV6-5	TRBJ2-7	-	-	TGTGCCAGCAGTCGACACAGGGATAGCGAGCAGTACTTC	CASSRHRDSEQYF
TRBV6-6	TRBJ2-3	TRBD1	-	TGTGCCAGCAGTGGGACAGAAACTAGCACAGATACGCAGTATTTT	CASSGTETSTDTQYF
TRBV2	TRBJ1-2	TRBD1	-	TGTGCCAGCAGACAAGGGACAGGAAAACTATATGGCTACACCTTC	CASRQGTGKLYGYTF
TRBV7-3	TRBJ1-1	TRBD1	-	TGTGCCAGCAGCTTAAACGGACAGGGAGATGAAGCTTTCTTT	CASSLNGQGDEAFF
TRBV2	TRBJ2-2	-	-	TGTGCCAGCAGTGAGGACAGATTCACCGGGGAGCTGTTTTTT	CASSEDRFTGELFF
TRBV14	TRBJ2-7	TRBD1	-	TGTGCCAGCAGCCAAGAAGGACAGGGGGTGTTTTCCGAGCAGTACTTC	CASSQEGQGVFSEQYF
TRBV21-1	TRBJ1-3	-	once	TGTGCCAGCAGCAAAGGGACAGGCAGGAACACCATATATTTT	CASSKGTGRNTIYF
TRBV9	TRBJ1-2	-	-	TGTGTCAGGGGAGGGGATAACTATGGCTACACCTTC	CVRGGDNYGYTF
TRBV19	TRBJ1-5	TRBD1	-	TGTGCCAGTGGGGGGACAGGGGGATATCAGCCCCAGCATTTT	CASGGTGGYQPQHF
TRBV6-6	TRBJ2-5	TRBD1	-	TGTGCCAGCAGTTACTCGGGACAGGGTGAGACCCAGTACTTC	CASSYSGQGETQYF
TRBV18	TRBJ1-1	TRBD1	few	TGTGCCAGCTCACCACCCGGACAGGGAACGAACACTGAAGCTTTCTTT	CASSPPGQGTNTEAFF
TRBV5-1	TRBJ2-2	-	-	TGCGCCAGCAGCTTACGGGTCGCCAGAGGTCCGACCGGGGAGCTGTTTTTT	CASSLRVARGPTGELFF
TRBV30	TRBJ2-3	TRBD2	-	TGTGCCTGGAGTGGGGCTAGCGGGGGGGCAAGAAATACGCAGTATTTT	CAWSGASGGARNTQYF
TRBV7-9	TRBJ2-1	TRBD2	once	TGTGCCAGCAGCCGACTAGCGGGGTCCTACAATGAGCAGTTCTTC	CASSRLAGSYNEQFF